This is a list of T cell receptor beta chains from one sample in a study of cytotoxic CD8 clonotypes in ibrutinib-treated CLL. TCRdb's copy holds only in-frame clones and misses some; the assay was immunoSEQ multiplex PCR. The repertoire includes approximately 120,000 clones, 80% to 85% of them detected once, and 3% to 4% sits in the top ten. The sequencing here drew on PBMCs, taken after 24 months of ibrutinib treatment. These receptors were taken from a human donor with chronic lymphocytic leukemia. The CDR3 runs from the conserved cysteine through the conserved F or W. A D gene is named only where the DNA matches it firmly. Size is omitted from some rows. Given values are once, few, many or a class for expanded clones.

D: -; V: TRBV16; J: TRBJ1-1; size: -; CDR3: CASSLTGGTEAFF; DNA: TGTGCCAGCAGCCTTACTGGGGGCACTGAAGCTTTCTTT
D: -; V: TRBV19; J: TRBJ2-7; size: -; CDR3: CASSIVQGQVYEQYF; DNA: TGTGCCAGTAGTATAGTCCAGGGACAAGTTTACGAGCAGTACTTC
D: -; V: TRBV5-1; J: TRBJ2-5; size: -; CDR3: CASSLQGQRQETQYF; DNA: TGCGCCAGCAGCCTTCAGGGCCAACGACAAGAGACCCAGTACTTC
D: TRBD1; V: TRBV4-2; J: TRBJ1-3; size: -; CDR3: CASTSGLGGGQRSGNTIYF; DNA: TGTGCCAGCACCTCGGGACTAGGGGGGGGACAGCGCTCTGGAAACACCATATATTTT
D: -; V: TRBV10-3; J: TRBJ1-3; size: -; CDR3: CAITQSTGGSGNTIYF; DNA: TGTGCCATCACCCAGTCGACAGGAGGCTCTGGAAACACCATATATTTT
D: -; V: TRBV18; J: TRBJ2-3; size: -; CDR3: CASSPGGVDTDTQYF; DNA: TGTGCCAGCTCACCAGGAGGGGTTGACACAGATACGCAGTATTTT
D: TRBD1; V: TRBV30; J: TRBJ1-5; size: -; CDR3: CACGTDSNQPQHF; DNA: TGTGCCTGTGGGACAGATAGCAATCAGCCCCAGCATTTT
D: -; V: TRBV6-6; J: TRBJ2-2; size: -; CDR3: CASNLGGGTGELFF; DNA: TGTGCCAGCAACCTGGGAGGGGGCACCGGGGAGCTGTTTTTT
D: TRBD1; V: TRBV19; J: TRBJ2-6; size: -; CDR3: CATQGTYSGANVLTF; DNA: TGTGCCACACAGGGGACCTATTCTGGGGCCAACGTCCTGACTTTC
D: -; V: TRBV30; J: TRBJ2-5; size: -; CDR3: CAWSPKVGGGETQYF; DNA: TGTGCCTGGAGTCCCAAAGTCGGAGGGGGCGAGACCCAGTACTTC
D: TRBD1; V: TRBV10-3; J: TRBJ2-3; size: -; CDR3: CAISESSTGNTDTQYF; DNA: TGTGCCATCAGTGAGTCCTCGACAGGGAACACAGATACGCAGTATTTT
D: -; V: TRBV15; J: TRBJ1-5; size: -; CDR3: CATSRDRQVSNQPQHF; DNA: TGTGCCACCAGCAGAGATCGCCAGGTAAGCAATCAGCCCCAGCATTTT
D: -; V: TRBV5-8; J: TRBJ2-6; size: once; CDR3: CASSLARNSGANVLTF; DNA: TGTGCCAGCAGCTTGGCAAGGAACTCTGGGGCCAACGTCCTGACTTTC
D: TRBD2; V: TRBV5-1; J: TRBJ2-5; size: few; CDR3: CASSWGASSGPQETQYF; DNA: TGCGCCAGCAGCTGGGGGGCCTCTAGCGGGCCTCAAGAGACCCAGTACTTC
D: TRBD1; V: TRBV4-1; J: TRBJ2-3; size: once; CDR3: CASSPQGISADTQYF; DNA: TGCGCCAGCAGCCCACAGGGGATTAGCGCGGATACGCAGTATTTT
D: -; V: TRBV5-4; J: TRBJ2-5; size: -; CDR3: CASSLRAQGETQYF; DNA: TGTGCCAGCAGCTTGCGGGCCCAGGGAGAGACCCAGTACTTC
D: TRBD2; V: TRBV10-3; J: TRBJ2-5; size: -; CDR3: CAISAGTSEETQYF; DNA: TGTGCCATCAGTGCCGGGACTAGCGAGGAGACCCAGTACTTC
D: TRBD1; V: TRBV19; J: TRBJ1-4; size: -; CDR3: CASSMSTGVNEKLFF; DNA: TGTGCCAGTAGTATGTCGACAGGGGTTAATGAAAAACTGTTTTTT
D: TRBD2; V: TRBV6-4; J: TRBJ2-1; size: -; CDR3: CASSDSFGRDEQFF; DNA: TGTGCCAGCAGTGACTCGTTTGGGAGGGATGAGCAGTTCTTC
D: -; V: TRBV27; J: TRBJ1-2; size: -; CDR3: CASSPQGRGDGYTF; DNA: TGTGCCAGCAGTCCCCAGGGCAGGGGCGATGGCTACACCTTC
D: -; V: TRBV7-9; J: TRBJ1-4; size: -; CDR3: CASSLVEKEKLFF; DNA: TGTGCCAGCAGCTTAGTGGAAAAGGAAAAACTGTTTTTT
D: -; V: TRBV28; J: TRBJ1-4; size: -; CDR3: CASSSRVPDRLNEKLFF; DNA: TGTGCCAGCAGTTCTAGGGTACCCGACAGGCTAAATGAAAAACTGTTTTTT
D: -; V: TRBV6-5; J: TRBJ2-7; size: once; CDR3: CASSYLGGSYEQYF; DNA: TGTGCCAGCAGTTACCTGGGGGGCTCCTACGAGCAGTACTTC
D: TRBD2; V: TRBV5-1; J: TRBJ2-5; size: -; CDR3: CASSTLLAGGGETQYF; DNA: TGCGCCAGCAGCACGTTGCTAGCGGGGGGCGGGGAGACCCAGTACTTC
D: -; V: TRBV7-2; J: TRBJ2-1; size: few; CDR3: CASSLARGPNNEQFF; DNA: TGTGCCAGCAGCTTAGCCCGGGGACCCAACAATGAGCAGTTCTTC
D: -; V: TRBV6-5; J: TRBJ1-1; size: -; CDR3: CASRRSSGNTEAFF; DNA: TGTGCCAGCAGGAGATCGTCAGGGAACACTGAAGCTTTCTTT
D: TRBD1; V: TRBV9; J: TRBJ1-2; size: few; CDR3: CASSARTGPNYGYTF; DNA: TGTGCCAGCAGCGCTAGGACAGGTCCAAACTATGGCTACACCTTC
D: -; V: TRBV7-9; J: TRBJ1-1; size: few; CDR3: CASSQDRLTGAMNTEAFF; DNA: TGTGCCAGCAGCCAAGATCGGCTGACAGGCGCAATGAACACTGAAGCTTTCTTT
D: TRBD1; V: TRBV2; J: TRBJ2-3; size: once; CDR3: CASSTYRTGEADTQYF; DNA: TGTGCCAGCAGTACATATAGGACAGGGGAGGCAGATACGCAGTATTTT
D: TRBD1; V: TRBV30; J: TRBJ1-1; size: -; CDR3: CAWKTGWTTEAFF; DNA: TGTGCCTGGAAGACAGGGTGGACCACTGAAGCTTTCTTT
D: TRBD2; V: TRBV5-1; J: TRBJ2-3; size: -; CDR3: CASSFPSAGGPVGTQYF; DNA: TGCGCCAGCAGCTTCCCGAGCGCGGGGGGGCCGGTAGGTACGCAGTATTTT
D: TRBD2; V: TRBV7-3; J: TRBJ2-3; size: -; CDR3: CASSLTDRGGSTDTQYF; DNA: TGTGCCAGCAGCTTAACCGACCGGGGGGGTAGCACAGATACGCAGTATTTT
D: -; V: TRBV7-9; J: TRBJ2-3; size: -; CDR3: CASTTPGVGTDTQYF; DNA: TGTGCCAGCACCACTCCGGGAGTCGGGACAGATACGCAGTATTTT
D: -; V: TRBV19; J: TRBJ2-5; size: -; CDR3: CASQKVDQETQYF; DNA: TGTGCCAGTCAGAAGGTGGACCAAGAGACCCAGTACTTC
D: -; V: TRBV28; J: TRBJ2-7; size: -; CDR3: CASSLGQGGEQYF; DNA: TGTGCCAGCAGTTTAGGCCAGGGTGGCGAGCAGTACTTC
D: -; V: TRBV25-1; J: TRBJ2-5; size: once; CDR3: CASSEGARTYQETQYF; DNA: TGTGCCAGCAGTGAGGGTGCTCGTACCTACCAAGAGACCCAGTACTTC
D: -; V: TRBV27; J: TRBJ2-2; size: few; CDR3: CASSFAASRDTGELFF; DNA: TGTGCCAGCAGTTTTGCAGCTAGTCGGGACACCGGGGAGCTGTTTTTT
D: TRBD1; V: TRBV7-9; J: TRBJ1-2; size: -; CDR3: CASSFLDRVNYGYTF; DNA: TGTGCCAGCAGCTTTCTTGACAGGGTGAACTATGGCTACACCTTC
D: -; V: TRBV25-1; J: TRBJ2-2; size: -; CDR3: CASSEYGGTTGELFF; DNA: TGTGCCAGCAGTGAATACGGAGGGACCACCGGGGAGCTGTTTTTT
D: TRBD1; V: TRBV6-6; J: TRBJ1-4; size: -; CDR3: CASSRTGPNEKLFF; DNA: TGTGCCAGCAGCAGGACAGGACCAAATGAAAAACTGTTTTTT
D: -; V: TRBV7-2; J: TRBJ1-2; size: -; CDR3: CASSFPGDYGYTF; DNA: TGTGCCAGCAGCTTCCCAGGGGACTATGGCTACACCTTC
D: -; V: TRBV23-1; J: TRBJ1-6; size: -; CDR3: CASSLTLGALRGRGNSPLHF; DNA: TGCGCCAGCAGTCTAACCCTTGGGGCCCTCAGGGGCCGAGGCAATTCACCCCTCCACTTT
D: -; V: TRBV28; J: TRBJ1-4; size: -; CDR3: CASSLLREKLFF; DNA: TGTGCCAGCAGTTTACTGAGGGAAAAACTGTTTTTT
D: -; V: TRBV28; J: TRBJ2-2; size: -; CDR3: CASSATAPGLHTGELFF; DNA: TGTGCCAGCAGTGCGACAGCACCGGGACTCCACACCGGGGAGCTGTTTTTT
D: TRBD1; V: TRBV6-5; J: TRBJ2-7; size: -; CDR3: CASSYSFQGAYEQYF; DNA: TGTGCCAGCAGTTACTCGTTTCAGGGGGCCTACGAGCAGTACTTC
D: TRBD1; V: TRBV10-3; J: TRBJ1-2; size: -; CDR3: CAISEQGSYGYTF; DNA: TGTGCCATCAGTGAACAGGGGAGCTATGGCTACACCTTC
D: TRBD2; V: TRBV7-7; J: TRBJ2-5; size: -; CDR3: CASSFRGGDTETQYF; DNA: TGTGCCAGCAGCTTTCGCGGGGGTGACACAGAGACCCAGTACTTC
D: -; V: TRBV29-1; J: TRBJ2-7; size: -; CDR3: CSVAVTYEQYF; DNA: TGCAGCGTCGCCGTCACCTACGAGCAGTACTTC
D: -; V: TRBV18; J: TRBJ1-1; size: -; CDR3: CASSRKENTEAFF; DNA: TGTGCCAGCTCCCGAAAGGAGAACACTGAAGCTTTCTTT
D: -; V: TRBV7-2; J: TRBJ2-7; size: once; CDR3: CASSLEWGASYEQYF; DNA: TGTGCCAGCAGCTTAGAGTGGGGGGCCTCGTACGAGCAGTACTTC
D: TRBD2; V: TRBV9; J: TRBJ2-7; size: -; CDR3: CASSVGLAGLSYEQYF; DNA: TGTGCCAGCAGCGTAGGGCTAGCGGGGTTGTCCTACGAGCAGTACTTC
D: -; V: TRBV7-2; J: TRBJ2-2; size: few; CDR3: CASSPQGGDTGELFF; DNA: TGTGCCAGCAGCCCCCAGGGGGGGGACACCGGGGAGCTGTTTTTT
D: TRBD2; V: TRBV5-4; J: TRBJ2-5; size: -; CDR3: CASSLAKRGEETQYF; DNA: TGTGCCAGCAGCTTGGCGAAGCGGGGGGAAGAGACCCAGTACTTC
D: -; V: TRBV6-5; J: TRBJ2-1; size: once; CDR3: CASRRIDYNEQFF; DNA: TGTGCCAGCCGCAGGATTGACTACAATGAGCAGTTCTTC
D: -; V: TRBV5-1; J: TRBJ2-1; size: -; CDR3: CASKGEGDNEQFF; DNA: TGCGCCAGCAAGGGAGAGGGGGACAATGAGCAGTTCTTC
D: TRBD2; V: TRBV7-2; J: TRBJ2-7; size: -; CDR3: CASSLGLAGTLYEQYF; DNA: TGTGCCAGCAGTCTAGGACTAGCGGGGACCCTCTACGAGCAGTACTTC
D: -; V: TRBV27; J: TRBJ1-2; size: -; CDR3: CASSSPDRSGYTF; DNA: TGTGCCAGCAGTTCTCCCGACAGGTCCGGCTACACCTTC
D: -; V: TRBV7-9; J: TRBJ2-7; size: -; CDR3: CASSIGRIRQQHSYEQYF; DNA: TGTGCCAGCAGCATAGGAAGGATCCGACAGCAACACTCCTACGAGCAGTACTTC